The rows below give T cell receptor beta chains drawn from one sample of a study of blood T cell repertoires in COVID-19. Sequenced by immunoSEQ multiplex PCR; TCRdb stores in-frame clones only, minus some. Seen here are approximately 230,000 clones, about nine tenths observed once, and the top ten hold more than 1.5%. Sequencing was done on a sample of PBMCs or T cells enriched from blood (not recorded which). These TCRs come from a man between 35 and 55 years old who had recovered from COVID-19. The CDR3 runs from the conserved cysteine through the conserved F or W. D genes are given only for firm matches.

TRBJ1-6 | TRBV6-5 | TRBD1 | CASSYSTGGYNSPLHF | TGTGCCAGCAGTTATTCGACAGGGGGCTATAATTCACCCCTCCACTTT
TRBJ2-1 | TRBV12-3/TRBV12-4 | TRBD2 | CASSSSGNEQFF | TGTGCCAGCAGTTCTAGCGGAAATGAGCAGTTCTTC
TRBJ1-2 | TRBV20-1 | . | CSASSQYGYTF | TGCAGTGCTAGTAGTCAGTATGGCTACACCTTC
TRBJ1-6 | TRBV3-1/TRBV3-2 | . | CASSQTGYGSPLHF | TGTGCCAGCAGCCAAACAGGGTACGGATCACCCCTCCACTTT
TRBJ2-7 | TRBV11-2 | . | CASSLRDIGEQYF | TGTGCCAGCAGCCTCCGGGACATTGGCGAGCAGTACTTC
TRBJ2-3 | TRBV6-5 | TRBD2 | CASRLLAGNTDTQYF | TGTGCCAGCAGACTACTAGCGGGGAACACAGATACGCAGTATTTT
TRBJ2-3 | TRBV11-3 | . | CASSEMVPDTQYF | TGTGCCAGCAGCGAGATGGTCCCAGATACGCAGTATTTT
TRBJ2-2 | TRBV5-4 | . | CASSPYSTVNTGELFF | TGTGCCAGCAGCCCTTATTCGACAGTGAACACCGGGGAGCTGTTTTTT
TRBJ1-2 | TRBV3-1/TRBV3-2 | TRBD1 | CASSLDLTGAHGYTF | TGTGCCAGCAGTCTCGATCTTACAGGGGCTCATGGCTACACCTTC
TRBJ1-2 | TRBV7-9 | . | CASSSAQGNYTF | TGTGCCAGCAGCTCAGCACAGGGCAACTACACCTTC
TRBJ2-3 | TRBV7-3 | TRBD2 | CASSSLPGTSGGMDTQYF | TGTGCCAGCAGCTCCCTCCCAGGGACTAGCGGGGGAATGGATACGCAGTATTTT